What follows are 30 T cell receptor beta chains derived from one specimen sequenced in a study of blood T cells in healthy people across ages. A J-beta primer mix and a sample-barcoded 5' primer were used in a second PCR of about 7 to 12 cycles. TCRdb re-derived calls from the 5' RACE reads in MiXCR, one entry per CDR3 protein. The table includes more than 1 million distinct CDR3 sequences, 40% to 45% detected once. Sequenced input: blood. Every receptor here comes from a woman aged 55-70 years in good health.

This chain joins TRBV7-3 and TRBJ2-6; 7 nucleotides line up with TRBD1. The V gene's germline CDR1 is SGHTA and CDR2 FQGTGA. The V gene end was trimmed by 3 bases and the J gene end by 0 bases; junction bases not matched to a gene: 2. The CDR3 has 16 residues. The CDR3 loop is CASSLGQLSGANVLTF. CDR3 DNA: TGTGCCAGCAGCTTGGGACAGCTCTCTGGGGCCAACGTCCTGACTTTC. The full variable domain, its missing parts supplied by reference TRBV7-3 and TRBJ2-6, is GAGVSQTPSNKVTEKGKYVELRCDPISGHTALYWYRQSLGQGPEFLIYFQGTGAADDSGLPNDRFFAVRPEGSVSTLKIQRTERGDSAVYLCASSLGQLSGANVLTFGAGSRLTVL.

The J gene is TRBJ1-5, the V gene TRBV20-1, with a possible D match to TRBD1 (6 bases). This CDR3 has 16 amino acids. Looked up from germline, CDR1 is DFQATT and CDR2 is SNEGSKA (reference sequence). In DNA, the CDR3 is TGCAGCATAGAGGCTACCGGACAGCCGAGCAATCAGCCCCAGCATTTT. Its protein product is CSIEATGQPSNQPQHF.

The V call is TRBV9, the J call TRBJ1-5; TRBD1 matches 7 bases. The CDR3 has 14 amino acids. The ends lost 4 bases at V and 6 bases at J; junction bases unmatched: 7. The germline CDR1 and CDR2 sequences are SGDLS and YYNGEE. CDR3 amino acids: CASSRSDRFQPQHF. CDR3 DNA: TGTGCCAGCAGCAGATCGGACAGGTTTCAGCCCCAGCATTTT.

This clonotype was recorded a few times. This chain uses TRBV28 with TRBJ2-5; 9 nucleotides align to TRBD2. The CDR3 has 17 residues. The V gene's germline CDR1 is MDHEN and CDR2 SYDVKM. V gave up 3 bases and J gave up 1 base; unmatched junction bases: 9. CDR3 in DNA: TGTGCCAGCAGTTTCGATAGGGTAGCGGGAGCCCAAGAGACCCAGTACTTC. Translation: CASSFDRVAGAQETQYF.

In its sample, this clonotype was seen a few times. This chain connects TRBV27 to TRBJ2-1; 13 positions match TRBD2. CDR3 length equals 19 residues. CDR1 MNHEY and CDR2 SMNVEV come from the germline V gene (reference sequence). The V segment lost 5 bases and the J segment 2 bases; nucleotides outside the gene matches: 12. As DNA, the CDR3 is TGTGCCAGCAGTCCGCGACTCGGGACTAGCGGGGTGACCTACAATGAGCAGTTCTTC. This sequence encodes CASSPRLGTSGVTYNEQFF.

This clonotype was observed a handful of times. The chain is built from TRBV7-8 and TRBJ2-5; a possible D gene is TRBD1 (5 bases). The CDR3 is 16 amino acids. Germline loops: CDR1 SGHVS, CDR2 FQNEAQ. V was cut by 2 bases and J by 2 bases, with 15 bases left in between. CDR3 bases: TGTGCCAGCAGCTTACTCTCGTCTAGGGGTCAAGAGACCCAGTACTTC. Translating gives CASSLLSSRGQETQYF.

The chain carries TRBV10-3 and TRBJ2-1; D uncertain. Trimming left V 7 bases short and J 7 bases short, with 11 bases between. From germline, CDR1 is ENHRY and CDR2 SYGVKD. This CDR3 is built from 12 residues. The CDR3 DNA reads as TGTGCCATCACTAACCTTAGGAATGAGCAGTTCTTC. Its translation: CAITNLRNEQFF.

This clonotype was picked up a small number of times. The DNA of the CDR3 is TGCAGTGCTAGAGATCTTAAGGGAGTTGCGGATACGCAGTATTTT. It is translated as CSARDLKGVADTQYF. The chain employs TRBV20-1 and TRBJ2-3; D might be TRBD2 (5 bases). CDR1 and CDR2 from the germline V gene are DFQATT and SNEGSKA (reference sequence). Trimming stripped 0 bases from V and 6 bases from J, with 16 bases between. The CDR3 extends over 15 amino acids.

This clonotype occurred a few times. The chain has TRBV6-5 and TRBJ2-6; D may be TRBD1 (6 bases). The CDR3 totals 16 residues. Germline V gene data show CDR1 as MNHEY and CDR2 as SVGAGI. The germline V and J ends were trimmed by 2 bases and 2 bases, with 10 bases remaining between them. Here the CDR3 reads CASSYGRGTGANVLTF. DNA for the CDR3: TGTGCCAGCAGTTACGGCAGGGGAACTGGGGCCAACGTCCTGACTTTC.

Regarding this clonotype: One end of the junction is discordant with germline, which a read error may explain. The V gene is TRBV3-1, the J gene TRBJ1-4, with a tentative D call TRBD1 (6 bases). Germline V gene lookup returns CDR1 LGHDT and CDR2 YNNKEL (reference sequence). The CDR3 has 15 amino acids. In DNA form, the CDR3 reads TGTGTCAGCAGCCAAGGAACAGGGTCGGGTGAAAAACTGTTTTTT. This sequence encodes CVSSQGTGSGEKLFF.

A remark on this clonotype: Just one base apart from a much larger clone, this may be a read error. CDR3 sequence: CAGSLVRNEQFF. Written as DNA, the CDR3 is TGTGCCGGCAGCTTAGTAAGGAATGAGCAGTTCTTC. This chain joins TRBV7-8 and TRBJ2-1; D is unclear. CDR1 SGHVS and CDR2 FQNEAQ come from the germline V gene. The length of the CDR3 is 12 residues.

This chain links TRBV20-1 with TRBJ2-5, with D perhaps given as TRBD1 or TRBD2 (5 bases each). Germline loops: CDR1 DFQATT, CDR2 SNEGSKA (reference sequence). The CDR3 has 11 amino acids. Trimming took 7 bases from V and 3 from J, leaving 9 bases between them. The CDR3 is CSVQGEETQYF. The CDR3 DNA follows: TGCAGTGTCCAGGGAGAAGAGACCCAGTACTTC.

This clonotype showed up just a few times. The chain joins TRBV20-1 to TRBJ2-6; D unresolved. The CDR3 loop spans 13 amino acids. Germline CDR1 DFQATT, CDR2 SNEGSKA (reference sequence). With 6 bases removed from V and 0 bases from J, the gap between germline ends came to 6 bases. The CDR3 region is CSALPSGANVLTF. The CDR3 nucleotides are TGCAGTGCCCTACCCTCTGGGGCCAACGTCCTGACTTTC.

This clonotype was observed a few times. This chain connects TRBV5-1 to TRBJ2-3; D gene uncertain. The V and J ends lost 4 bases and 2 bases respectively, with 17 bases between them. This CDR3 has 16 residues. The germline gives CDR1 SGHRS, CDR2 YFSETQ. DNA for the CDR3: TGCGCCAGCAGCCCGGGTGGTAGCCGTCCCACAGATACGCAGTATTTT. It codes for CASSPGGSRPTDTQYF.

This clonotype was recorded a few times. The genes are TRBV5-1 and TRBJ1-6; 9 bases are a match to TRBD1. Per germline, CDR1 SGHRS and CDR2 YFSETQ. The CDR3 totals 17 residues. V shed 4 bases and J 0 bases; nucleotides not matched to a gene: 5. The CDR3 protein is CASSAGQGNSYNSPLHF. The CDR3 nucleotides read TGCGCCAGCAGCGCCGGACAGGGGAACTCCTATAATTCACCCCTCCACTTT.

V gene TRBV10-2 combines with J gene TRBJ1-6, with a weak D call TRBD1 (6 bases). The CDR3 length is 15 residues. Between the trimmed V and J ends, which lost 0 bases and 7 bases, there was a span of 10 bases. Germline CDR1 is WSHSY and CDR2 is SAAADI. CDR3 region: CASSESRGLNSPLHF. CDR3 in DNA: TGCGCCAGCAGTGAGTCACGGGGGCTGAATTCACCCCTCCACTTT.

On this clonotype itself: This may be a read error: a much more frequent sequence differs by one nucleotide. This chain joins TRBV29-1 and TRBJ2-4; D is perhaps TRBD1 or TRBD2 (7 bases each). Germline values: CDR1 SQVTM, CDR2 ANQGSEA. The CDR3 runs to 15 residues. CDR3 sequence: CNVVQGGLAKNIQYF. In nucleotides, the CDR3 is TGCAACGTAGTTCAGGGGGGGTTGGCCAAAAACATTCAGTACTTC.

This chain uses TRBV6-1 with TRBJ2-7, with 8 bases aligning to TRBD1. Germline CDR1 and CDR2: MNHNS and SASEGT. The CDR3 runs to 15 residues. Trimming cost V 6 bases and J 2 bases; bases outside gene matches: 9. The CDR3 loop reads CASRHTGQVTYEQYF. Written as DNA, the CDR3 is TGTGCCAGCAGACACACGGGACAGGTAACCTACGAGCAGTACTTC.

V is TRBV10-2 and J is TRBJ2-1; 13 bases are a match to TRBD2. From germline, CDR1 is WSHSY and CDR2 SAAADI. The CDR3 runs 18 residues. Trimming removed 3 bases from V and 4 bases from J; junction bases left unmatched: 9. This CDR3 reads CASSDTGTSGKWYNEQFF. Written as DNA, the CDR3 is TGCGCCAGCAGTGATACCGGGACTAGCGGGAAATGGTACAATGAGCAGTTCTTC.

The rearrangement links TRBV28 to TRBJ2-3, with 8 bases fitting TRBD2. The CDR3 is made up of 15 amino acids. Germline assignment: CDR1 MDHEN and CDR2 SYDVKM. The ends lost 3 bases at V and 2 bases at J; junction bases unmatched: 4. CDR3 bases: TGTGCCAGCAGTTTTAGCGGGGTGCCCACAGATACGCAGTATTTT. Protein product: CASSFSGVPTDTQYF.

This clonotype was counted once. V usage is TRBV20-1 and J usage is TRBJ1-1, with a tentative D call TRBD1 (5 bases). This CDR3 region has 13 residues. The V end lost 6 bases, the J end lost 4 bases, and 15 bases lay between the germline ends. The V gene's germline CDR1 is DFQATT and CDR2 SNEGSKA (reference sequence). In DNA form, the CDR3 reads TGCAGTGCCGTAGGGGAGGGGTCCACTGAAGCTTTCTTT. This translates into CSAVGEGSTEAFF.

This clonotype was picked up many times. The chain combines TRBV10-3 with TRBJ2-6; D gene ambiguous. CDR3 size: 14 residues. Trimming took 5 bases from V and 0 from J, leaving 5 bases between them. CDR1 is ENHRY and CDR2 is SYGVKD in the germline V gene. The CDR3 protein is CAISPGSGANVLTF. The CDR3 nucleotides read TGTGCCATCAGTCCGGGCTCTGGGGCCAACGTCCTGACTTTC.

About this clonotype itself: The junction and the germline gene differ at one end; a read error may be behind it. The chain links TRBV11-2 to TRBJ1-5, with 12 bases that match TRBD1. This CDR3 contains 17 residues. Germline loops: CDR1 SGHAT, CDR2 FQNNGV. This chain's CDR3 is CASSPGQGAGSNRPQHF. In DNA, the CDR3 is TGTGCCAGCAGCCCGGGACAGGGGGCGGGTAGCAATCGGCCCCAGCATTTT.

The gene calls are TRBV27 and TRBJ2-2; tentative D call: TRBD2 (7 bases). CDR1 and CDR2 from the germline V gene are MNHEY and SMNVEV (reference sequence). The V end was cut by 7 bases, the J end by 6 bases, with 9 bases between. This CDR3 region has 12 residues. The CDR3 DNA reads TGTGCCAGCAAAGGGGGGGCCGGGGAGCTGTTTTTT. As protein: CASKGGAGELFF.

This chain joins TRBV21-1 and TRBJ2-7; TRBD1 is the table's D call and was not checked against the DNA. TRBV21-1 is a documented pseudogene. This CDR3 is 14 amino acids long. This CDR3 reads CASSNRDNSYEQYF. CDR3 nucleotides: TGTGCCAGCAGCAACCGGGACAACTCCTACGAGCAGTACTTC.

CDR3 bases: TGTGCCAGCAGCCAAGGGGATAGCGGGAGGAACACAGATACGCAGTATTTT. Translating gives CASSQGDSGRNTDTQYF. The J gene is TRBJ2-3, the V gene TRBV4-2; 10 bases are a match to TRBD2. This CDR3 region has 17 residues. V shed 1 base, J shed 2 bases, and the junction held 6 bases outside the gene matches. Germline CDR1 LGHNA, CDR2 YNFKEQ.

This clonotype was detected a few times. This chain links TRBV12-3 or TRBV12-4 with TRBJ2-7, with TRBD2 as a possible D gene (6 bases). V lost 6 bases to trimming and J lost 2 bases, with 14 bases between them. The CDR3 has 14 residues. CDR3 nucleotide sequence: TGTGCCAGCAGGAACTGGGGGGAAGCCTACGAGCAGTACTTC. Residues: CASRNWGEAYEQYF.

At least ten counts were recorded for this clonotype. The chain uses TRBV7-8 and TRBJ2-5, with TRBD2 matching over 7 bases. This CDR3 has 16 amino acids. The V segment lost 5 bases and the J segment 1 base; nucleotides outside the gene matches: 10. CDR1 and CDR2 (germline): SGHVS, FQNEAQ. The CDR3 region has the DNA TGTGCCAGCAGCGGTATTATGGTAGCGGGCCAAGAGACCCAGTACTTC. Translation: CASSGIMVAGQETQYF.

CDR3 loop: CASSLPTGPYTEAFF. The CDR3 DNA is TGTGCCAGCAGCTTACCGACAGGGCCGTACACTGAAGCTTTCTTT. The V call is TRBV7-3, the J call TRBJ1-1; 7 bases map to TRBD1. Germline V CDR1 and CDR2: SGHTA, FQGTGA. V gave up 2 bases and J gave up 3 bases; unmatched junction bases: 6. This CDR3 has 15 residues.

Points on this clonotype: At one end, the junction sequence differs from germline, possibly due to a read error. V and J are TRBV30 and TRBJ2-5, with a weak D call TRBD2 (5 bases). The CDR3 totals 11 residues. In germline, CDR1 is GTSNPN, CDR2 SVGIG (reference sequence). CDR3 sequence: CAGSQQETQYF. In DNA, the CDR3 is TGTGCCGGGAGTCAGCAAGAGACCCAGTACTTC.